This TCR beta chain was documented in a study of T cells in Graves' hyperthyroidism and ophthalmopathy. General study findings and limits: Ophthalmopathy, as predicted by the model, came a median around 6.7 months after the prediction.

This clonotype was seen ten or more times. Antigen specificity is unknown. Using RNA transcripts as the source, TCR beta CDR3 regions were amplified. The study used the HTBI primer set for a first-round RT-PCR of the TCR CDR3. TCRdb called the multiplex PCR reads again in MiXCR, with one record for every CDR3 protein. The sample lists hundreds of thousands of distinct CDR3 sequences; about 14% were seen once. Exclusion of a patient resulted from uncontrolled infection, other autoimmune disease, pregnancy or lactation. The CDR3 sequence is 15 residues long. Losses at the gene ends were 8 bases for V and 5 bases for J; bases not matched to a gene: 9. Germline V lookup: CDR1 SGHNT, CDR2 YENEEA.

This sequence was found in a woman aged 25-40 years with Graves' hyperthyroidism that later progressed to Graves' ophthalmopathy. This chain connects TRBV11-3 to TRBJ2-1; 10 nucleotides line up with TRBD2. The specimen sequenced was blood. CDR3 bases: TGTGCCAGCTCAACACGGACTAGCGGAAACAATGAGCAGTTCTTC. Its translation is CASSTRTSGNNEQFF.